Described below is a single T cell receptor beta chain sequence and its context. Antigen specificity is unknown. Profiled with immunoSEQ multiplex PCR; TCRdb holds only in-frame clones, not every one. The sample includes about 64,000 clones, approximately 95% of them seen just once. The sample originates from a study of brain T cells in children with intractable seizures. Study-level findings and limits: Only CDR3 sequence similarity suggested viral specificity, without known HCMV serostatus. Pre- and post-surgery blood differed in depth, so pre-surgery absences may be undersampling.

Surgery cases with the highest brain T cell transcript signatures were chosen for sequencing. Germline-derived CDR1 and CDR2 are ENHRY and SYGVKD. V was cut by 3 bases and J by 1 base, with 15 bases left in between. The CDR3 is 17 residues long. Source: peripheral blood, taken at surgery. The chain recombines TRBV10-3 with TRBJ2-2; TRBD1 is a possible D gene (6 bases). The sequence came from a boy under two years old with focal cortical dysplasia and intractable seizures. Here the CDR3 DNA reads TGTGCCATCAGTGAAGGCCCGGGACACCGGAACACCGGGGAGCTGTTTTTT. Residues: CAISEGPGHRNTGELFF.